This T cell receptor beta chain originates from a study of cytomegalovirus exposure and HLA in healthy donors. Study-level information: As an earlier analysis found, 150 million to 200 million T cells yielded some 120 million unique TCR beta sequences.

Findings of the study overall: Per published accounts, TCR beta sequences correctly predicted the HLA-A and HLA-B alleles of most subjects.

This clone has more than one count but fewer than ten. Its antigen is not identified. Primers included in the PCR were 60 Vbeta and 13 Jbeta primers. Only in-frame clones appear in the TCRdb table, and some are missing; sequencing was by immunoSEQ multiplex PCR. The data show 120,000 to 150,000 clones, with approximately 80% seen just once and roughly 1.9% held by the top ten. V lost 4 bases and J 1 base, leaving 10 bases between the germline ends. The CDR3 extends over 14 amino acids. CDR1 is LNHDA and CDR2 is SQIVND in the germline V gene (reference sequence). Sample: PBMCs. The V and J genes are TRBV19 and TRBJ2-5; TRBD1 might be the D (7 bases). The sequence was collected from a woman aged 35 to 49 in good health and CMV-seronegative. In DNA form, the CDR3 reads TGTGCCAGTAGTACGCGGGACAGCCAAGAGACCCAGTACTTC. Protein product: CASSTRDSQETQYF.